The rows below give T cell receptor beta chains drawn from one sample of a study of early T cells in non-severe SARS-CoV-2 infection. TCRdb passed the 5' RACE reads through MiXCR, listing each CDR3 protein once. Of approximately 70,000 distinct CDR3 sequences listed, about 12% are singletons. The sequencing input was whole blood. The receptors come from an adult who was a healthcare worker with PCR-confirmed SARS-CoV-2 infection or an uninfected control (not recorded which). The CDR3 runs from the conserved cysteine through the conserved F or W. The D gene is left open where the match is weak. The size field is filled for only some rows; it gives once, few, many or a size class.

d_call	v_call	clone_size	j_call	cdr3_aa	cdr3_nt
-	TRBV11-2	many	TRBJ2-7	CASSLINSGNEQYF	TGTGCCAGCAGCTTAATAAATAGCGGAAACGAGCAGTACTTC
-	TRBV21-1	many	TRBJ2-1	CASGIRGDEQFF	TGTGCCAGCGGGATTAGGGGGGATGAGCAGTTCTTC
-	TRBV29-1	few	TRBJ1-4	CSVASGVKGEKLFF	TGCAGCGTTGCCTCTGGGGTGAAGGGGGAAAAACTGTTTTTT
-	TRBV6-5	few	TRBJ1-2	CASLGRGGGYTF	TGTGCCAGCCTAGGGAGAGGTGGAGGCTACACCTTC
-	TRBV29-1	many	TRBJ2-7	CSVEGRRGEQYF	TGCAGCGTTGAAGGGAGACGGGGCGAGCAGTACTTC
-	TRBV12-5	-	TRBJ2-7	CASGPIRGGSYEQYF	TGTGCTAGTGGTCCCATAAGAGGGGGCTCCTACGAGCAGTACTTC
-	TRBV5-1	many	TRBJ2-5	CASSPDNAETQYF	TGCGCCAGCAGCCCGGACAACGCCGAGACCCAGTACTTC
TRBD2	TRBV4-1	many	TRBJ2-1	CASSQLAVPSYNEQFF	TGCGCCAGCAGCCAGCTAGCGGTACCCTCCTACAATGAGCAGTTCTTC
-	TRBV29-1	many	TRBJ1-5	CSAQTDSNQPQHF	TGCAGCGCTCAGACAGATAGCAATCAGCCCCAGCATTTT
-	TRBV10-3	many	TRBJ2-3	CAISESGHTQYF	TGTGCCATCAGTGAGTCTGGACATACGCAGTATTTT
-	TRBV10-3	-	TRBJ2-7	CAISRRLGRHEQYF	TGTGCCATCAGCCGCCGCCTAGGGAGGCACGAGCAGTACTTC
TRBD2	TRBV29-1	many	TRBJ2-3	CSARSGTSADTQYF	TGCAGCGCCCGCAGCGGGACTAGCGCAGATACGCAGTATTTT
-	TRBV20-1	many	TRBJ2-3	CSASDRFLISTDTQYF	TGCAGTGCTAGTGACCGGTTTCTAATTAGCACAGATACGCAGTATTTT
TRBD1	TRBV4-1	-	TRBJ1-2	CASSQDQGVDYGYTF	TGCGCCAGCAGCCAAGATCAGGGGGTTGACTATGGCTACACCTTC
-	TRBV12-3/TRBV12-4	-	TRBJ2-7	CASNGRNNYEQYF	TGTGCCAGCAACGGACGGAATAACTACGAGCAGTACTTC
-	TRBV29-1	few	TRBJ1-1	CSARRGGQTEAFF	TGCAGCGCCCGGAGAGGGGGGCAAACTGAAGCTTTCTTT
-	TRBV7-2	many	TRBJ2-5	CASSLVSETQYF	TGTGCCAGCAGCTTAGTTAGTGAGACCCAGTACTTC
-	TRBV28	few	TRBJ1-4	CASSPRMLSREKLFF	TGTGCCAGCAGTCCCCGAATGCTTTCGCGTGAAAAACTGTTTTTT
-	TRBV5-1	many	TRBJ1-1	CASSWRLYTEAFF	TGCGCCAGCAGCTGGCGACTTTACACTGAAGCTTTCTTT
TRBD1	TRBV5-4	many	TRBJ1-1	CASSSTGAHTEAFF	TGTGCCAGCAGCTCTACAGGGGCCCACACTGAAGCTTTCTTT
-	TRBV6-2/TRBV6-3	-	TRBJ1-3	CASREYDGRSGNTIYF	TGTGCCAGCAGGGAATATGACGGACGCTCTGGAAACACCATATATTTT
-	TRBV5-4	many	TRBJ2-5	CASSTLMQTQYF	TGTGCCAGCAGTACCCTCATGCAAACCCAGTACTTC
-	TRBV2	many	TRBJ1-1	CASSASRDTEAFF	TGTGCCAGCAGTGCCAGCAGGGACACTGAAGCTTTCTTT
-	TRBV5-1	many	TRBJ1-6	CASSLGIAGLSSPLHF	TGCGCCAGCAGCTTGGGAATAGCAGGGCTGAGCTCACCCCTCCACTTT
TRBD2	TRBV20-1	many	TRBJ2-5	CSAEPIAGGAQYF	TGCAGTGCAGAACCTATAGCGGGGGGGGCCCAGTACTTC
-	TRBV7-2	-	TRBJ1-3	CASSLRSGNTIYF	TGTGCCAGCAGCTTACGGTCTGGAAACACCATATATTTT
-	TRBV6-5	many	TRBJ2-3	CASSYLYTQYF	TGTGCCAGCAGTTATCTATATACGCAGTATTTT
-	TRBV3-1	-	TRBJ2-7	CASSHGVAYEQYF	TGTGCCAGCAGCCATGGGGTAGCGTACGAGCAGTACTTC
TRBD1	TRBV24-1	many	TRBJ1-4	CATSDLHVPGQTFVKLFF	TGTGCCACCAGTGATTTGCACGTTCCGGGACAGACTTTTGTAAAACTGTTTTTT
TRBD1	TRBV28	-	TRBJ1-5	CASSPRGQGAPGNQPQHF	TGTGCCAGCAGTCCCCGGGGACAGGGGGCGCCTGGGAATCAGCCCCAGCATTTT
TRBD1	TRBV9	-	TRBJ2-3	CASSGDRRGDTQYF	TGTGCCAGCAGCGGGGACAGAAGGGGAGATACGCAGTATTTT